This T cell receptor beta chain was found in a study of cytomegalovirus exposure and HLA in healthy donors. CDR1 LGHNA and CDR2 YNFKEQ come from the germline V gene. The CDR3 totals 18 residues. V dropped 0 bases and J dropped 3; count of bases not matched to a gene: 9. Assay: immunoSEQ multiplex PCR; the TCRdb copy retains only in-frame clones and omits some. The repertoire consists of about 73,000 clones, with roughly 95% occurring once and the leading ten covering 3% to 4%. The V call is TRBV4-2, the J call TRBJ2-2; TRBD2 aligns across 8 bases. The source of this sequence is a man aged 18-30 years in good health and CMV-seronegative. Sequencing was done on a sample of PBMCs. The CDR3 sequence: CASSQDPRGGTDTGELFF. The CDR3 nucleotides read TGTGCCAGCAGCCAAGACCCTCGGGGGGGGACCGACACCGGGGAGCTGTTTTTT.